A single sample is the source of the 3 T cell receptor beta chains below, sequenced in a study of blood T cell repertoires in COVID-19. This table comes from immunoSEQ multiplex PCR, and its TCRdb copy is limited to in-frame clones, with some not included. The sample yields some 250,000 clones, about 80% seen once. The sample consisted of peripheral blood. The receptors were sampled from a woman aged 80 or over with acute or convalescent COVID-19.

The V and J genes are TRBV24-1 and TRBJ2-1, with TRBD1 matching over 8 bases. This CDR3 region has 15 residues. V lost 10 bases and J lost 3; bases outside the gene matches: 10. CDR1 and CDR2 from the germline V gene are KGHDR and SFDVKD. This CDR3 is CATGAGTGVYNEQFF. The CDR3 bases are TGTGCCACAGGTGCCGGGACAGGAGTCTACAATGAGCAGTTCTTC.

This clone is a singleton in its sample. The chain carries TRBV30 and TRBJ1-4, with TRBD1 identical over 8 bases. The germline V gene has CDR1 GTSNPN and CDR2 SVGIG (reference sequence). The CDR3 length is 15 residues. V lost 1 base and J lost 7; bases outside the gene matches: 8. The CDR3 DNA is TGTGCCTGGAGTGAGAAGGCTACAGGGGGTGAAAAACTGTTTTTT. Protein product: CAWSEKATGGEKLFF.

This chain links TRBV6-5 with TRBJ2-4; the D gene is possibly TRBD1 (6 bases). This CDR3 contains 16 residues. CDR1 is MNHEY, CDR2 SVGAGI, per germline. Trimming shortened V by 0 bases and J by 1 base, and 10 bases separated the two germline ends. The CDR3 nucleotides are TGTGCCAGCAGTTACTCGACAGGACTGGCCAAAAACATTCAGTACTTC. Translating it yields CASSYSTGLAKNIQYF.